The 24 T cell receptor beta chains below all came from one sample that was sequenced in a study of blood T cell repertoires in COVID-19. Here immunoSEQ multiplex PCR was the method, and the copy in TCRdb shows in-frame clones only, minus some. This sample has approximately 530,000 clones, with approximately 88% found just once. The source material was peripheral blood. The receptor set was obtained from a woman aged 50 to 60 with COVID-19, enrolled during active disease.

This clone occurred once. J is TRBJ2-3 and V is TRBV30; unclear D gene. Germline assignment: CDR1 GTSNPN and CDR2 SVGIG (reference sequence). Between the trimmed V and J ends, which lost 2 bases and 2 bases, there was a span of 8 bases. The CDR3 consists of 13 residues. The CDR3: CAWSPGDTDTQYF. For the CDR3, the DNA is TGTGCCTGGAGTCCCGGAGACACAGATACGCAGTATTTT.

The chain joins TRBV6-6 to TRBJ1-5, with TRBD1 matching over 7 bases. This CDR3 region has 12 residues. The V and J ends lost 7 bases and 7 bases, in that order; junction bases with no gene match: 4. Germline V CDR1 and CDR2: MNHNY, SVGAGI (reference sequence). DNA for the CDR3: TGTGCCAGCACCTGGACAGGACAGCCCCAGCATTTT. It yields the protein CASTWTGQPQHF.

The V and J genes are TRBV7-9 and TRBJ1-2; 9 nucleotides match TRBD1. Germline V gene data show CDR1 as SEHNR and CDR2 as FQNEAQ (reference sequence). The CDR3 totals 16 residues. The V segment lost 7 bases and the J segment 8 bases; nucleotides outside the gene matches: 17. DNA of the CDR3: TGTGCCAGCACTTATCTAATTGGGACAGGGCAGAAAGGCTACACCTTC. Translation: CASTYLIGTGQKGYTF. Full variable domain (rest looked up from reference TRBV7-9 and TRBJ1-2): DTGVSQNPRHKITKRGQNVTFRCDPISEHNRLYWYRQTLGQGPEFLTYFQNEAQLEKSRLLSDRFSAERPKGSFSTLEIQRTEQGDSAMYLCASTYLIGTGQKGYTFGSGTRLTVV.

V and J are TRBV27 and TRBJ2-1; D may be TRBD2 (5 bases). This CDR3 is built from 15 residues. V lost 2 bases, J lost 6 bases, and 14 bases lay in between. The germline V gene has CDR1 MNHEY and CDR2 SMNVEV (reference sequence). The CDR3 protein is CASSLESPEGNEQFF. The CDR3 DNA reads TGTGCCAGCAGTTTAGAATCCCCAGAGGGCAATGAGCAGTTCTTC.

V usage is TRBV5-4 and J usage is TRBJ2-3, with 13 positions matching TRBD2. Trimming removed 1 base from V and 2 bases from J; junction bases left unmatched: 1. Germline loops: CDR1 SGHNT, CDR2 YYREEE (reference sequence). There are 16 residues in the CDR3. The CDR3 coding sequence is TGTGCCAGCAGCTTGACTAGCGGGGGGGCCACAGATACGCAGTATTTT. Its translation is CASSLTSGGATDTQYF.

The chain joins TRBV7-9 to TRBJ1-6, with 7 nucleotides matching TRBD1. The CDR3 spans 12 residues. Germline values: CDR1 SEHNR, CDR2 FQNEAQ (reference sequence). The junction had 3 bases not matched to a gene; V was cut back by 11 bases and J by 5 bases. This CDR3 is CADGTDNSPLHF. The CDR3 DNA reads as TGTGCCGACGGGACAGATAATTCACCCCTCCACTTT.

The CDR3 DNA reads TGTGCCAGCTCACCTACTACCAAGAACACTGAAGCTTTCTTT. It encodes CASSPTTKNTEAFF. J is TRBJ1-1 and V is TRBV18; D ambiguous. Germline-derived CDR1 and CDR2 are KGHSH and LQKENI. Deletions cut 3 bases from V and 1 base from J, with 9 bases between. The CDR3 has 14 residues.

The genes are TRBV19 and TRBJ1-3; D gene ambiguous. The V and J ends lost 3 bases and 3 bases respectively, with 9 bases between them. Per germline, CDR1 LNHDA and CDR2 SQIVND (reference sequence). This CDR3 is built from 14 residues. DNA for the CDR3: TGTGCCAGTAGTATGAGAGGGAGTGGAAACACCATATATTTT. Its translation: CASSMRGSGNTIYF.

The chain combines TRBV7-8 with TRBJ2-7; D is unresolved. V lost 1 base and J lost 2, with 6 bases in between. The CDR3 consists of 13 residues. Per germline, CDR1 SGHVS and CDR2 FQNEAQ. The CDR3 spells CASSLVQTYEQYF. As DNA, the CDR3 is TGTGCCAGCAGCTTAGTACAGACCTACGAGCAGTACTTC.

This clone was counted once. The chain has TRBV5-1 and TRBJ2-7; D may be TRBD1 (6 bases). Per germline, CDR1 SGHRS and CDR2 YFSETQ. V gave up 0 bases and J gave up 5 bases, with 24 bases separating them. The CDR3 contains 18 residues. CDR3 protein: CASSLGRDTEPGRDEQYF. Here the CDR3 DNA reads TGCGCCAGCAGCTTGGGCCGGGACACCGAACCCGGTCGGGACGAGCAGTACTTC.

V usage is TRBV11-2 and J usage is TRBJ2-5; a possible D gene is TRBD2 (6 bases). Germline V gene data show CDR1 as SGHAT and CDR2 as FQNNGV. The CDR3 length is 15 residues. Trimming took 3 bases from V and 5 from J, leaving 16 bases between them. The chain's CDR3 is CASSLRWRGDETQYF. The CDR3 coding sequence is TGTGCCAGCAGCTTGAGGTGGAGGGGAGACGAGACCCAGTACTTC.

The chain links TRBV2 to TRBJ1-5, with D hard to call. CDR1 and CDR2 (germline): SNHLY, FYNNEI. The CDR3 runs to 13 residues. V lost 6 bases and J 4 bases, leaving 10 bases between the germline ends. The CDR3, as DNA: TGTGCCAGCAGGGAAATTCAGAATCAGCCCCAGCATTTT. This sequence encodes CASREIQNQPQHF.

This clone occurred once. The V gene is TRBV20-1, the J gene TRBJ2-7; the D gene is possibly TRBD1 (6 bases). The CDR3 totals 13 residues. Germline CDR1 reads DFQATT; CDR2 reads SNEGSKA (reference sequence). Deletions cut 3 bases from V and 2 bases from J, with 11 bases between. The CDR3 spells CSASETGTYEQYF. The CDR3 DNA follows: TGCAGTGCTAGTGAGACAGGAACCTACGAGCAGTACTTC.

This chain joins TRBV12-3 or TRBV12-4 and TRBJ1-3; 7 positions match TRBD1. V gave up 7 bases and J gave up 3 bases; unmatched junction bases: 3. CDR3 length: 13 amino acids. Written as DNA, the CDR3 is TGTGCCAGCACATGGGACAGTGGAAACACCATATATTTT. Its protein product is CASTWDSGNTIYF.

The V and J genes are TRBV4-2 and TRBJ2-1, with no clear D. This CDR3 spans 14 amino acids. The ends were cut back, 0 bases at V and 2 bases at J, with 5 bases in the middle. CDR1 and CDR2 (germline): LGHNA, YNFKEQ. The CDR3 DNA is TGTGCCAGCAGCCAAGACCGGGCCTACAATGAGCAGTTCTTC. It yields the protein CASSQDRAYNEQFF.

This clone was observed once. CDR3 DNA sequence: TGTGCCATCTATAGCTTGGACAGAGAGACTGAAGCTTTCTTT. Protein sequence: CAIYSLDRETEAFF. The rearrangement links TRBV6-5 to TRBJ1-1; D is perhaps TRBD1 (6 bases). Germline V gene data show CDR1 as MNHEY and CDR2 as SVGAGI. This CDR3 is built from 14 residues. The V end was cut by 10 bases, the J end by 5 bases, with 20 bases between.

The chain joins TRBV13 to TRBJ2-5, with TRBD2 matching 13 bases. This CDR3 contains 15 residues. CDR1 is PRHDT and CDR2 is FYEKMQ in the germline V gene (reference sequence). J lost 6 bases, V lost 10 bases, and 11 bases had no gene match. The CDR3 DNA reads as TGTGCCACCTCTGGGGGACTAGCGGGGCGAAAGACCCAGTACTTC. It encodes CATSGGLAGRKTQYF.

As regards this clone: The sample has other DNA sequences that encode this CDR3 too. The V and J genes are TRBV6-5 and TRBJ2-2; no reliable D call. CDR3 size: 14 residues. Germline V gene lookup returns CDR1 MNHEY and CDR2 SVGAGI. V gave up 0 bases and J gave up 5 bases, with 7 bases separating them. The CDR3 DNA reads TGTGCCAGCAGTTACTCGCGAGGAACCGGGGAGCTGTTTTTT. Translated: CASSYSRGTGELFF.

The chain employs TRBV6-5 and TRBJ2-7, with D perhaps matching TRBD1 (5 bases). Germline loops: CDR1 MNHEY, CDR2 SVGAGI. There are 13 residues in the CDR3. V dropped 6 bases and J dropped 7 bases, with 16 bases sitting between them. CDR3 in amino acids: CASSDYLWTEQYF. For the CDR3, the DNA is TGTGCCAGCAGCGATTATCTTTGGACAGAGCAGTACTTC.

As DNA, the CDR3 is TGTGCCACCTCGAATCTGGACAGGGGGAGCTCCTACAATGAGCAGTTCTTC. This codes for CATSNLDRGSSYNEQFF. V gene TRBV19 combines with J gene TRBJ2-1; the match to TRBD1 covers 10 bases. The CDR3 is 17 amino acids. J was trimmed by 0 bases and V by 10 bases; bases with no gene match: 12. CDR1 is LNHDA, CDR2 SQIVND, per germline (reference sequence).

The genes are TRBV10-3 and TRBJ1-5; unclear D gene. From germline, CDR1 is ENHRY and CDR2 SYGVKD. The CDR3 covers 13 residues. V dropped 0 bases and J dropped 4 bases, with 4 bases sitting between them. CDR3: CAISESQNQPQHF. The DNA for the CDR3 is TGTGCCATCAGTGAGTCGCAGAATCAGCCCCAGCATTTT.

The chain uses TRBV12-5 and TRBJ2-3; 12 bases map to TRBD2. Germline values: CDR1 LGHNT, CDR2 FRNRAP. CDR3 length: 15 amino acids. V dropped 1 base and J dropped 4; count of bases not matched to a gene: 0. CDR3 sequence (DNA): TGTGCTAGTGGTTTGGGGACTAGCGGGGCAGATACGCAGTATTTT. Its protein product is CASGLGTSGADTQYF.

The chain uses TRBV10-3 and TRBJ1-2, with TRBD1 matching 10 bases. Germline CDR1 is ENHRY and CDR2 is SYGVKD. Trimming removed 7 bases from V and 3 bases from J; junction bases left unmatched: 11. This CDR3 has 16 residues. CDR3 region: CAITSPGTGAHYGYTF. The CDR3 DNA reads as TGTGCCATCACCTCGCCCGGGACAGGGGCCCACTATGGCTACACCTTC.

The chain has TRBV3-1 (or the pseudogene TRBV3-2) and TRBJ2-7; 9 bases match TRBD1. This CDR3 spans 14 amino acids. V dropped 6 bases and J dropped 3; count of bases not matched to a gene: 6. Germline CDR1 reads LGHDT; CDR2 reads YNNKEL (reference sequence). This CDR3 is CASRSDRGSYEQYF. CDR3 coding DNA: TGTGCCAGCAGGTCCGACAGGGGGAGCTACGAGCAGTACTTC.